This TCR beta chain comes out of a study of CD8 T cells in Susac syndrome. CD8+ and CD4+ blood T cells underwent TCR beta sequencing. The multiple sclerosis control group comprised treatment-naive patients with stable or active relapsing-remitting disease. Isolation of CD8+ and CD4+ T cells was performed negatively, whereas enrichment of TEMRA cells was done by FACS. The V and J ends lost 0 bases and 8 bases, in that order; junction bases with no gene match: 6. This CDR3 contains 15 residues. Germline V gene sequence: CDR1 DFQATT, CDR2 SNEGSKA (reference sequence). With random hexamers, about 0.45 to 1 ug RNA was reverse transcribed. The method of amplification for TCR beta CDR3 was immunoSEQ multiplex PCR, covering 54 Vbeta and 13 Jbeta. TCRdb passed the immunoSEQ multiplex PCR reads through MiXCR, listing each CDR3 protein once. The sample includes about 430,000 distinct CDR3 sequences, roughly 85% of them seen just once.

A single count supports this clonotype. This rearrangement joins TRBV20-1 to TRBJ1-6; the match to TRBD1 covers 8 bases. This TCR was recovered from a human donor with multiple sclerosis. The specimen sequenced was CD8+ T cells from PBMCs. The CDR3: CSARDPTGADSPLHF. For the CDR3, the DNA is TGCAGTGCTAGAGACCCGACAGGGGCAGATTCACCCCTCCACTTT.